The TCR beta chain under discussion was sequenced for a study of response to subunit inactivated influenza vaccine. Study-wide results and limits: The authors proposed limited new T cell recruitment per seasonal influenza vaccination.

As to this clonotype: The antigen remains unidentified.

TCRdb itself ran the RT-PCR reads through MiXCR, one entry per CDR3 protein. Of about 800,000 distinct CDR3 sequences listed, less than 25% are singletons. Trimming stripped 0 bases from V and 6 bases from J, with 12 bases between. The CDR3 is made up of 14 amino acids. In germline, CDR1 is LGHDT, CDR2 YNNKEL (reference sequence). This TCR was sampled from a man between 45 and 60 years old who received an inactivated influenza vaccine. The J gene is TRBJ2-7, the V gene TRBV3-1; the D is unclear. Sequencing was performed on PBMCs from blood, taken 5 to 6 days after vaccination. The CDR3: CASSQEVLSSEQYF. The CDR3 DNA sequence: TGTGCCAGCAGCCAAGAGGTACTGAGCTCCGAGCAGTACTTC.